The next 23 T cell receptor beta chains were all read from a single sample in a study of shared clonotypes between healthy human individuals. TCRdb keeps only in-frame clones here, not all; method: immunoSEQ multiplex PCR. This table has about 1.1 million clones, 70% to 85% appearing once. Sequenced material: memory CD4+ T cells from PBMCs. Indicated subset: CD45RA-negative fraction. The source is a man younger than 35 in good health. Some clones in this sample may be carry-over from other donors' samples.

V and J are TRBV7-8 and TRBJ2-7; TRBD2 matches at 9 bases. The V segment lost 4 bases and the J segment 9 bases; nucleotides outside the gene matches: 13. Germline values: CDR1 SGHVS, CDR2 FQNEAQ. This CDR3 region has 15 residues. CDR3 sequence: CASSWRTSDPRGQYF. DNA of the CDR3: TGTGCCAGCAGCTGGCGGACTAGCGACCCCCGGGGGCAGTACTTC. Drawing the rest from reference TRBV7-8 and TRBJ2-7, the complete variable domain is GAGVSQSPRYKVAKRGQDVALRCDPISGHVSLFWYQQALGQGPEFLTYFQNEAQLDKSGLPSDRFFAERPEGSVSTLKIQRTQQEDSAVYLCASSWRTSDPRGQYFGPGTRLTVT.

The chain combines TRBV4-3 with TRBJ2-3, with D unclear. The CDR3 runs to 16 residues. Trimming took off 3 bases at V and 6 bases at J, with 19 bases between the two ends. Germline V gene lookup returns CDR1 LGHNA and CDR2 YSLEER. CDR3 residues: CASSQQPGRASDTQYF. In DNA form, the CDR3 reads TGCGCCAGCAGCCAGCAACCGGGCCGAGCCTCTGATACGCAGTATTTT.

Details on this clone: The sample has other DNA sequences that encode this CDR3 too. The CDR3 bases are TGTGCCAGCAGCCGTGGGGGGAACACTGAAGCTTTCTTT. This encodes CASSRGGNTEAFF. The chain joins TRBV7-9 to TRBJ1-1, with a possible D match to TRBD1 (5 bases). Germline CDR1 and CDR2: SEHNR and FQNEAQ (reference sequence). V gave up 5 bases and J gave up 1 base, with 8 bases separating them. There are 13 residues in the CDR3.

The chain is built from TRBV28 and TRBJ1-5, with 11 bases matching TRBD1. After removal of 11 bases from V and 9 bases from J, the junction contained 3 bases not matched to a gene. Per the germline V gene, CDR1 is MDHEN and CDR2 is SYDVKM. This CDR3 contains 11 residues. The CDR3 nucleotides are TGTGCCGGACAGGGGGCAGGGCCCCAGCATTTT. Translating it yields CAGQGAGPQHF.

This chain joins TRBV10-3 and TRBJ1-2, with D possibly being TRBD1 (5 bases). The CDR3 has 13 amino acids. Germline V gene lookup returns CDR1 ENHRY and CDR2 SYGVKD. The V gene lost 10 bases and the J gene lost 7 bases, with 19 bases spanning the gap. DNA for the CDR3: TGTGCCACTTTCTTATGGGGGGGTGCTGGCTACACCTTC. Translating it yields CATFLWGGAGYTF.

V gene TRBV30 combines with J gene TRBJ1-2; D not resolved. This CDR3 spans 14 amino acids. Germline CDR1 reads GTSNPN; CDR2 reads SVGIG (reference sequence). V gave up 4 bases and J gave up 4 bases, with 16 bases separating them. The CDR3 reads CAWTALGPSYGYTF. The CDR3 coding sequence is TGTGCCTGGACCGCCCTGGGTCCTAGCTATGGCTACACCTTC.

The chain uses TRBV5-1 and TRBJ2-1; 7 nucleotides match TRBD1. With V trimmed by 1 base and J by 0 bases, 4 bases remained unmatched. The CDR3 runs 16 residues. Germline V gene lookup returns CDR1 SGHRS and CDR2 YFSETQ. This CDR3 reads CASSLTGDGSYNEQFF. The CDR3 coding sequence is TGCGCCAGCAGCTTGACAGGGGACGGCTCCTACAATGAGCAGTTCTTC.

This clone has only one observation. V and J are TRBV2 and TRBJ2-1; D is possibly TRBD2 (5 bases). Between the trimmed V and J ends, which lost 4 bases and 5 bases, there was a span of 9 bases. CDR3 length equals 13 residues. Germline lookup yields CDR1 SNHLY and CDR2 FYNNEI. This CDR3 reads CASSADLNNEQFF. The DNA for the CDR3 is TGTGCCAGCAGTGCGGACTTGAACAATGAGCAGTTCTTC.

This chain uses TRBV5-1 with TRBJ1-4, with D maybe TRBD1 (6 bases). Looked up from germline, CDR1 is SGHRS and CDR2 is YFSETQ. The CDR3 covers 15 residues. Trimming shortened V by 4 bases and J by 7 bases, and 17 bases separated the two germline ends. The CDR3 here is CASSPGQPMSEKLFF. The DNA of the CDR3 is TGCGCCAGCAGCCCAGGACAGCCTATGAGTGAAAAACTGTTTTTT.

In its sample, this clone was seen once. This same CDR3 is encoded by further DNA sequences in the sample. The chain employs TRBV28 and TRBJ2-3, with D uncertain. Trimming took off 5 bases at V and 4 bases at J, with 10 bases between the two ends. The germline V gene has CDR1 MDHEN and CDR2 SYDVKM. This CDR3 spans 13 amino acids. Here the CDR3 reads CASSPPGADTQYF. CDR3 nucleotide sequence: TGTGCCAGCAGTCCGCCGGGCGCAGATACGCAGTATTTT.

A remark on this clone: Within the sample, other DNA sequences also encode this same CDR3. V gene TRBV11-3 combines with J gene TRBJ1-1, with D uncertain. This CDR3 contains 14 residues. Deletions cut 0 bases from V and 0 bases from J, with 5 bases between. CDR1 is SGHNT, CDR2 YENEEA, per germline. DNA for the CDR3: TGTGCCAGCAGCTTAGACAGGCTGAACACTGAAGCTTTCTTT. Translation gives CASSLDRLNTEAFF.

The chain couples TRBV4-2 to TRBJ2-7; the D is unclear. Germline V gene data show CDR1 as LGHNA and CDR2 as YNFKEQ. The CDR3 runs 17 residues. The germline V and J ends were trimmed by 5 bases and 0 bases, with 20 bases remaining between them. This chain's CDR3 is CASSSPTRSESSYEQYF. The DNA of the CDR3 is TGTGCCAGCAGCTCCCCTACCCGGTCGGAAAGCTCCTACGAGCAGTACTTC.

The gene calls are TRBV6-6 and TRBJ2-7; 7 nucleotides align to TRBD1. Germline CDR1 MNHNY, CDR2 SVGAGI (reference sequence). CDR3 length equals 13 residues. V lost 6 bases to trimming and J lost 2 bases; unmatched junction nucleotides: 4. CDR3 in DNA: TGTGCCAGCAGCCGGACAGGACCCTACGAGCAGTACTTC. This codes for CASSRTGPYEQYF.

This chain joins TRBV7-2 and TRBJ2-1, with D possibly TRBD1 on 5 matching bases. The CDR3 length is 14 residues. V lost 1 base and J 4 bases, leaving 8 bases between the germline ends. Germline V CDR1 and CDR2: SGHTA, FQGNSA. Here the CDR3 reads CASSLEGSYNEQFF. In nucleotides, the CDR3 is TGTGCCAGCAGCTTAGAGGGGTCGTACAATGAGCAGTTCTTC.

CDR3 nucleotide sequence: TGTGCCAGCAGTCCGATGGGGAACTATGGCTACACCTTC. This gives the protein CASSPMGNYGYTF. The gene calls are TRBV27 and TRBJ1-2, with D hard to call. The CDR3 is 13 residues long. From germline, CDR1 is MNHEY and CDR2 SMNVEV (reference sequence). Trimming removed 5 bases from V and 2 bases from J, with 9 bases in between.

The chain carries TRBV2 and TRBJ1-2; perhaps TRBD1 as D (6 bases). The CDR3 length is 13 residues. Germline loops: CDR1 SNHLY, CDR2 FYNNEI. V was cut by 5 bases and J by 4 bases, with 11 bases left in between. CDR3 amino acids: CASSSQGGYGYTF. CDR3 coding DNA: TGTGCCAGCAGTTCACAGGGAGGCTATGGCTACACCTTC.

The chain combines TRBV18 with TRBJ1-3, with no clear D. The V and J ends lost 2 bases and 0 bases respectively, with 8 bases between them. Per the germline V gene, CDR1 is KGHSH and CDR2 is LQKENI. The CDR3 contains 15 residues. The CDR3 loop reads CASSPGVNSGNTIYF. The DNA of the CDR3 is TGTGCCAGCTCACCAGGGGTGAACTCTGGAAACACCATATATTTT.

The rearrangement joins TRBV6-5 to TRBJ2-3, with a weak D call TRBD1 (6 bases). Trimming took off 5 bases at V and 2 bases at J, with 11 bases between the two ends. CDR3 length equals 14 residues. Germline V gene lookup returns CDR1 MNHEY and CDR2 SVGAGI. The CDR3, as DNA: TGTGCCAGCAGTAGACAGGACCACACAGATACGCAGTATTTT. Its protein product is CASSRQDHTDTQYF.

The chain is built from TRBV30 and TRBJ2-7, with D tentatively TRBD2 (7 bases). Germline V gives CDR1 GTSNPN, CDR2 SVGIG (reference sequence). The V end was cut by 5 bases, the J end by 0 bases, with 14 bases between. The CDR3 length is 14 residues. For the CDR3, the DNA is TGTGCCTGGCGAGGGGGGGGCGGCTCCTACGAGCAGTACTTC. As protein: CAWRGGGGSYEQYF.

The sample holds one count of this clone. This chain links TRBV2 with TRBJ2-1; D unresolved. The CDR3 spans 14 residues. The ends were cut back, 4 bases at V and 5 bases at J, with 12 bases in the middle. Looked up from germline, CDR1 is SNHLY and CDR2 is FYNNEI. CDR3 sequence (DNA): TGTGCCAGCAGTGCGGACGGGTTAGACAATGAGCAGTTCTTC. Translation: CASSADGLDNEQFF.

J is TRBJ1-1 and V is TRBV19; D remains unclear. In germline, CDR1 is LNHDA, CDR2 SQIVND (reference sequence). Trimming left V 4 bases short and J 2 bases short, with 8 bases between. This CDR3 has 13 amino acids. CDR3 coding DNA: TGTGCCAGTAGTAGGTGGGTTAACACTGAAGCTTTCTTT. It yields the protein CASSRWVNTEAFF.

V and J are TRBV7-9 and TRBJ1-2; 7 bases are a match to TRBD1. Losses at the gene ends were 5 bases for V and 5 bases for J; bases not matched to a gene: 8. This CDR3 contains 14 residues. Germline CDR1 is SEHNR and CDR2 is FQNEAQ (reference sequence). In DNA form, the CDR3 reads TGTGCCAGCAGCATCACATGGGACAGTTATGGCTACACCTTC. The encoded protein is CASSITWDSYGYTF.

The chain has TRBV5-1 and TRBJ2-3, with 11 bases aligning to TRBD2. The germline gives CDR1 SGHRS, CDR2 YFSETQ. CDR3 size: 16 residues. V shed 4 bases, J shed 4 bases, and the junction held 8 bases outside the gene matches. The CDR3 is CASSLYSGRGADTQYF. The CDR3, as DNA: TGCGCCAGCAGCCTATATAGCGGGAGGGGTGCAGATACGCAGTATTTT.